Listed below are T cell receptor beta chains from one sample, sequenced in a study of T cells after posttransplantation cyclophosphamide. Libraries were prepared by immunoSEQ multiplex PCR; TCRdb keeps only in-frame clonotypes and omits some of them. The sample includes roughly 8,000 clones, none of them occurring once. Sequencing was performed on PBMCs, taken after allogeneic stem cell transplant with posttransplant cyclophosphamide. The source is a female patient aged 45-60 years who received an allogeneic stem cell transplant from a related donor, was CMV-positive, and had no GVHD. Some T cells may be provided by the graft donor. Each CDR3 is given with its conserved first and last residue. D genes are given only for firm matches. Clone size is given as once, few, many or a size class.

many	TRBJ1-2	TRBD1	TRBV27	15	TGTGCCAGCAGTAAGGGACAGCTAACTAACTATGGCTACACCTTC	CASSKGQLTNYGYTF
many	TRBJ2-5	-	TRBV5-8	13	TGTGCCAGCAGCAGACTGACAGAAGAGACCCAGTACTTC	CASSRLTEETQYF
many	TRBJ1-2	-	TRBV28	15	TGTGCCAGCAGTTCCTCCGGGGGAGCTAACTATGGCTACACCTTC	CASSSSGGANYGYTF
many	TRBJ2-1	-	TRBV4-3	16	TGCGCCAGCAGCCAAGATTGGCTAGCCTCCTACAATGAGCAGTTCTTC	CASSQDWLASYNEQFF
many	TRBJ2-1	TRBD2	TRBV9	14	TGTGCCAGCAGCGCCGGGGGGTCCTACAATGAGCAGTTCTTC	CASSAGGSYNEQFF
medium-sized	TRBJ2-3	TRBD2	TRBV5-1	15	TGCGCCAGCAGTTGGACTAGCGGTAGCACAGATACGCAGTATTTT	CASSWTSGSTDTQYF
many	TRBJ2-3	-	TRBV6-2/TRBV6-3	16	TGTGCCAGCAGTTACTCGAAAACAGGGTGGGGAGATACGCAGTATTTT	CASSYSKTGWGDTQYF
many	TRBJ2-5	-	TRBV10-3	10	TGTGCCATCGTCGGAGAGACCCAGTACTTC	CAIVGETQYF
many	TRBJ2-1	TRBD2	TRBV19	14	TGTGCCAGTAGTTTTAGCGGGATGGACAATGAGCAGTTCTTC	CASSFSGMDNEQFF
medium-sized	TRBJ2-1	TRBD2	TRBV24-1	16	TGTGCCACCAGTGATTTCGGCCTAGCGGGGTACAATGAGCAGTTCTTC	CATSDFGLAGYNEQFF
many	TRBJ2-7	-	TRBV28	16	TGTGCCAGCAGCTACGGAGGGGTGGACCCCGTGGAGGAGCAGTACTTC	CASSYGGVDPVEEQYF
many	TRBJ1-1	-	TRBV6-1	13	TGTGCCAGCAGACAGGGCAAGGACACTGAAGCTTTCTTT	CASRQGKDTEAFF
many	TRBJ1-2	-	TRBV19	13	TGTGCCAGTAGTCCGGTTTTGGACTATGGCTACACCTTC	CASSPVLDYGYTF
many	TRBJ2-7	TRBD2	TRBV6-6	16	TGTGCCAGCAGGGGACGAGGAGCGGGAGTAGGATACGAGCAGTACTTC	CASRGRGAGVGYEQYF
many	TRBJ2-7	-	TRBV19	13	TGTGCCAGTAGTATAAGGCAGGAGTACGAGCAGTACTTC	CASSIRQEYEQYF
many	TRBJ2-3	TRBD2	TRBV5-1	15	TGCGCCAGCAGCTTGGGACTAGCGGTCGCAGATACGCAGTATTTT	CASSLGLAVADTQYF
many	TRBJ2-1	TRBD2	TRBV12-3/TRBV12-4	18	TGTGCCAGCAGTTTGGGGCTAGCGGGAGTCAGGGGCGGAAATGAGCAGTTCTTC	CASSLGLAGVRGGNEQFF
medium-sized	TRBJ2-1	TRBD1	TRBV2	14	TGTGCCAGCGGGGGACAGGGGCTAGAGGATGAGCAGTTCTTC	CASGGQGLEDEQFF
medium-sized	TRBJ1-5	TRBD1	TRBV12-3/TRBV12-4	16	TGTGCCAGCCCTCCCCTACCCCGGGACAGGGGTCAGCCCCAGCATTTT	CASPPLPRDRGQPQHF
many	TRBJ2-7	TRBD1	TRBV20-1	11	TGCAGTGCTAGACCACAGGGGCCTCAGTACTTC	CSARPQGPQYF
many	TRBJ2-7	TRBD2	TRBV4-2	15	TGTGCCAGCAGCCAAGCTAGCGGGAGGGCCTACGAGCAGTACTTC	CASSQASGRAYEQYF
many	TRBJ2-1	-	TRBV9	15	TGTGCCAGCAGCGTAGGAATAGTCTCCTACAATGAGCAGTTCTTC	CASSVGIVSYNEQFF
many	TRBJ1-2	-	TRBV2	15	TGTGCCAGCACAACCACAGGGTTCTCCTACTATGGCTACACCTTC	CASTTTGFSYYGYTF
many	TRBJ2-2	TRBD2	TRBV5-1	15	TGCGCCAGCAGCTACACTAGCGTCAACACCGGGGAGCTGTTTTTT	CASSYTSVNTGELFF
many	TRBJ2-2	TRBD2	TRBV7-3	15	TGTGCCAGCAGCCGGACTAGCGGGAACACCGGGGAGCTGTTTTTT	CASSRTSGNTGELFF
many	TRBJ1-2	TRBD1	TRBV12-3/TRBV12-4	14	TGTGCCAGCAGATCCCCCGGGACAGGGGACGGCTACACCTTC	CASRSPGTGDGYTF
many	TRBJ2-5	-	TRBV11-3	15	TGTGCCAGCAGCCCGAGGCGGGGCGGAGGGGAGACCCAGTACTTC	CASSPRRGGGETQYF
many	TRBJ2-1	TRBD2	TRBV6-2/TRBV6-3	15	TGTGCCAGCGGAACTTTAGCGGGACCCTACAATGAGCAGTTCTTC	CASGTLAGPYNEQFF
many	TRBJ1-2	-	TRBV6-5	14	TGTGCCAGCAGGCCTCAGGGGTATCCTGAAGGCTACACCTTC	CASRPQGYPEGYTF
many	TRBJ2-5	-	TRBV12-3/TRBV12-4	14	TGTGCCAGCAGTTTATCAGGGGATGGAGAGACCCAGTACTTC	CASSLSGDGETQYF
many	TRBJ1-4	-	TRBV25-1	13	TGTGCCAGCAGTGATAGGATTGGACAAGGGCTGTTTTTT	CASSDRIGQGLFF
many	TRBJ1-4	-	TRBV6-5	15	TGTGCCAGCAGTTACTCGGCGGCCTACAATGAAAAACTGTTTTTT	CASSYSAAYNEKLFF
medium-sized	TRBJ2-7	-	TRBV5-4	12	TGTGCCAGCAGCTTCCATTCCTACGAGCAGTACTTC	CASSFHSYEQYF